This T cell receptor (beta chain) was observed in a study of circulating CD8 cells and anti-PD-1 response in melanoma. Four subsets defined by PD-1 and/or TIGIT were sorted from live CD3+CD8+TCRalphabeta+ cells. TCR libraries were prepared from around 15 ng of total RNA with the QIAseq Immune Repertoire TCR panel. One entry per CDR3 protein, called by TCRdb with MiXCR from the reads. The table has about 970 distinct CDR3 sequences, under 9.5% seen once; the top ten hold approximately 6.2%. This clonotype counts as large (0.1 to 1%). The material was CD8+ T cells from PBMCs, obtained at baseline or after one month of anti-PD-1 therapy (not recorded which). The source is a human donor with melanoma.

The CDR3 region is CASSFEGGYNEQFF. The CDR3 coding sequence is TGTGCCAGCAGTTTTGAAGGGGGCTACAATGAGCAGTTCTTC. The genes are TRBV28 and TRBJ2-1; maybe TRBD1 (6 bases). The ends were cut back, 3 bases at V and 3 bases at J, with 9 bases in the middle. CDR3 length: 14 amino acids. The germline V gene encodes CDR1 MDHEN and CDR2 SYDVKM.